Sequencing of this TCR beta chain was carried out in a study of T cells in localized non-small cell lung cancer. Comments on this clone: Its antigen is not known.

Germline trimming cut 0 bases from V and 4 bases from J; bases unmatched to any gene: 3. The CDR3 has 14 amino acids. CDR1 is MNHNS, CDR2 SASEGT, per germline. Some clones are missing from TCRdb's copy, which holds only in-frame ones; the method was immunoSEQ multiplex PCR. The repertoire holds fewer than 35,000 clones, about 90% seen once, with less than 6% in the top ten. Study-level findings and limits: Turning up in adjacent lung were a median approximately 58 of the top 100 tumor clones. Because sequencing included only one region (of the tumor), heterogeneity remains possible. Patients showing higher blood T cell density tended to see longer overall survival.

Here the sequenced sample was PBMCs, taken before any cancer treatment. This chain links TRBV6-1 with TRBJ2-7; 7 bases align to TRBD1. The source of this sequence is a man aged 35-75 years with stage II lung adenocarcinoma. CDR3 loop: CASSEAGTDYEQYF. The CDR3 coding sequence is TGTGCCAGCAGTGAAGCCGGGACAGATTACGAGCAGTACTTC.